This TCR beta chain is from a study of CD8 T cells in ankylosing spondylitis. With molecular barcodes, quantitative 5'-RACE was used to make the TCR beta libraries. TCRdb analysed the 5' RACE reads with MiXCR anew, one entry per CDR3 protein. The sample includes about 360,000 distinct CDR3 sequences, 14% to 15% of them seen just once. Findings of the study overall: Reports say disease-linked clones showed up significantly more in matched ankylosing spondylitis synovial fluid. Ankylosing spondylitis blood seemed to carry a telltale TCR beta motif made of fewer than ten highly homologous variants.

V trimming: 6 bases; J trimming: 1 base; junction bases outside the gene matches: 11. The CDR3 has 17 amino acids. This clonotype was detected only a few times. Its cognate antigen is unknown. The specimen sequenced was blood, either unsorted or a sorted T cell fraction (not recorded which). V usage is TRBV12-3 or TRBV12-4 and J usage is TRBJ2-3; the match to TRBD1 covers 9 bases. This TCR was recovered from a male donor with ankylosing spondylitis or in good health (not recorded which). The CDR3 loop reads CASRTAGTGIGTDTQYF. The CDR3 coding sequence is TGTGCCAGCAGGACCGCCGGGACAGGGATTGGCACAGATACGCAGTATTTT.